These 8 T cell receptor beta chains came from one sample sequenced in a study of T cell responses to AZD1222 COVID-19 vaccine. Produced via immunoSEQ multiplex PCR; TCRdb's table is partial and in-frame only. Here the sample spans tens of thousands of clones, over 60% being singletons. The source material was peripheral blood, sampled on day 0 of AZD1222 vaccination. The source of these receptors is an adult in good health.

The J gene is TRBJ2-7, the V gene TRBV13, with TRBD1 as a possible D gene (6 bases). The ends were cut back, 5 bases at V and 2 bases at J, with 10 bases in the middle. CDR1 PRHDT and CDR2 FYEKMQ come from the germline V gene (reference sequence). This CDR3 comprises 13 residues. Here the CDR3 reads CASSRDTAYEQYF. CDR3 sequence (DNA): TGTGCCAGCAGCCGGGACACTGCCTACGAGCAGTACTTC.

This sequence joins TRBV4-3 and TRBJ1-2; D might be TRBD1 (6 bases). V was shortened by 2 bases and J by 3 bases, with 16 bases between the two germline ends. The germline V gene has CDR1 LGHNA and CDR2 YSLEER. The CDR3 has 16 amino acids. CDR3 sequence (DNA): TGCGCCAGCAGCCAATCGGACAGCGCGGCTTACTATGGCTACACCTTC. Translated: CASSQSDSAAYYGYTF.

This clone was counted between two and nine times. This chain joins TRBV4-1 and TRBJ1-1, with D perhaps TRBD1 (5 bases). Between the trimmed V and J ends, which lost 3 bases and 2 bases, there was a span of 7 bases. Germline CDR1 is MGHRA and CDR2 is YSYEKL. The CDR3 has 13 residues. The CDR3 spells CASSQGPNTEAFF. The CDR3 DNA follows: TGCGCCAGCAGCCAGGGGCCTAACACTGAAGCTTTCTTT.

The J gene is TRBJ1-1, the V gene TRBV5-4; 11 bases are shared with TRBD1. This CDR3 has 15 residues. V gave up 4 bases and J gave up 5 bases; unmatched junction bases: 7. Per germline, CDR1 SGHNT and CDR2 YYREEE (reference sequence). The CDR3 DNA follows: TGTGCCAGCAGCCGAAGGACAGGGGGCAATACTGAAGCTTTCTTT. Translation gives CASSRRTGGNTEAFF.

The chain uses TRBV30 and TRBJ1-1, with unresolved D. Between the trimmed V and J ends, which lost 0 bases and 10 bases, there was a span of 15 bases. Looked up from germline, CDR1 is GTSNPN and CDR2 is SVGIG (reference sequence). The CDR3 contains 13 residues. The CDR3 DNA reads TGTGCCTGGAGTGTACGAGCGGGGTCAGCAGCTTTCTTT. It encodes CAWSVRAGSAAFF. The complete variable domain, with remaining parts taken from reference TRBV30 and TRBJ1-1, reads SQTIHQWPATLVQPVGSPLSLECTVEGTSNPNLYWYRQAAGRGLQLLFYSVGIGQISSEVPQNLSASRPQDRQFILSSKKLLLSDSGFYLCAWSVRAGSAAFFGQGTRLTVV.

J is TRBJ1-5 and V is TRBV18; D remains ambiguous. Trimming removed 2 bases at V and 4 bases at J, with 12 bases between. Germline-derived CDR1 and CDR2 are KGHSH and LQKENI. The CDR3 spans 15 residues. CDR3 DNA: TGTGCCAGCTCACCATCCGGGGATAGGAATCAGCCCCAGCATTTT. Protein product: CASSPSGDRNQPQHF.

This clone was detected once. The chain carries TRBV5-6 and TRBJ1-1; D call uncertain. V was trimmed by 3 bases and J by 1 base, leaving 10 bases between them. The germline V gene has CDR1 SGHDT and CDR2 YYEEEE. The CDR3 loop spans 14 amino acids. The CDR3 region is CASSSLTGNTEAFF. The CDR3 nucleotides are TGTGCCAGCAGCTCCCTTACGGGGAACACTGAAGCTTTCTTT.

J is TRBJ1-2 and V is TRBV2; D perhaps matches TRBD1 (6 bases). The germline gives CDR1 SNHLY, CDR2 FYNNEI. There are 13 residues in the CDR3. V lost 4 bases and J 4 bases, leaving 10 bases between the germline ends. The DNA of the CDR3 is TGTGCCAGCAGTGCGTGGACAGCCTATGGCTACACCTTC. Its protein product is CASSAWTAYGYTF.